The clone carrying this TCR beta chain is a singleton in its sample. Its target is not known. V lost 1 base and J lost 6, with 15 bases in between. This CDR3 region has 15 residues. Germline-derived CDR1 and CDR2 are LGHNA and YSLEER. This entry comes from a study of cytomegalovirus exposure and HLA in healthy donors. Notes on the study in general: Later analysis identified a missense DCLRE1C variant that was linked to TCR beta V- and J-gene trimming. The listing of 150 to 200 TCR beta chains classed them as cytomegalovirus-associated.

The PCR made use of 60 Vbeta and 13 Jbeta primers. Under the authors' procedure: Roughly 11 million shared chains were among about 80 million unique TCR beta chains counted in a later analysis. The table came from immunoSEQ multiplex PCR; TCRdb's copy has only in-frame clones and leaves some out. V, J and clone size reflect that table, while D and trimming were determined from the DNA. The table includes more than 150,000 clones, around 80% detected once. The V and J genes are TRBV4-3 and TRBJ1-2; tentative D call: TRBD1 (6 bases). The material sequenced was PBMCs. The sequence was obtained from a woman in her thirties in good health and CMV-seronegative. CDR3 in DNA: TGCGCCAGCAGCCAAGTGATTGGGACATCGAATGGCTACACCTTC. Translated, it gives CASSQVIGTSNGYTF.